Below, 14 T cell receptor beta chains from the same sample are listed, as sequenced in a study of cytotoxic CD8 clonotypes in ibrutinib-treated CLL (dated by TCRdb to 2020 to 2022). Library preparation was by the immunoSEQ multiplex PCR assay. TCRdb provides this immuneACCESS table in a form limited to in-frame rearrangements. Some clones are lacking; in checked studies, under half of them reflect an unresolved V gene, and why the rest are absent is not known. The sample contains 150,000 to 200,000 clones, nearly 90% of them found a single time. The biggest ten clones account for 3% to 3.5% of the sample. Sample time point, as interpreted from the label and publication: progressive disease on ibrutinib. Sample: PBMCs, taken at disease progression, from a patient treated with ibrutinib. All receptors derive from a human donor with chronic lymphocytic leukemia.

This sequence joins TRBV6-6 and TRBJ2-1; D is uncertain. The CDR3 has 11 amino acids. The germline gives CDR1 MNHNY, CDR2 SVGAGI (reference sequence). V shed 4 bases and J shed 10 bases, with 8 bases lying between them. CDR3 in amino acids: CASSLGQEQFF. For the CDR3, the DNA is TGTGCCAGCAGTTTAGGGCAAGAGCAGTTCTTC.

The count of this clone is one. CDR3 sequence: CASSNARSASAAYEQYF. The CDR3 DNA sequence: TGTGCCAGTAGTAACGCAAGATCAGCTAGCGCCGCATACGAGCAGTACTTC. V is TRBV19 and J is TRBJ2-7; TRBD2 might be the D (6 bases). CDR1 and CDR2 from the germline V gene are LNHDA and SQIVND (reference sequence). V lost 4 bases and J 4 bases, leaving 23 bases between the germline ends. The CDR3 runs 17 residues.

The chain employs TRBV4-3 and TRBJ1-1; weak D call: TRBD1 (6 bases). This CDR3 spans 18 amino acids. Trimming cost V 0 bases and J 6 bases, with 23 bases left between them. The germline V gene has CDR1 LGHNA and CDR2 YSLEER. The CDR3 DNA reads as TGCGCCAGCAGCCAAGATGTGCAACTTCCTTGGGGGGCGGCTGAAGCTTTCTTT. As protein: CASSQDVQLPWGAAEAFF.

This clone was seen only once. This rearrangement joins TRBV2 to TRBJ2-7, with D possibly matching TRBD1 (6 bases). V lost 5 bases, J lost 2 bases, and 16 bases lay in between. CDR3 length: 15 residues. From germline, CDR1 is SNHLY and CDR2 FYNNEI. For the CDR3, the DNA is TGTGCCAGCAGTAACCCAACAGGGCTTACCTACGAGCAGTACTTC. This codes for CASSNPTGLTYEQYF.

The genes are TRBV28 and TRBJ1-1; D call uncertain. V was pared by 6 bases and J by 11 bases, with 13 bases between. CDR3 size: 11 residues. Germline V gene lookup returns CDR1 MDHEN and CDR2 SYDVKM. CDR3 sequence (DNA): TGTGCCAGCAGCCGAGGGCTGTCCGCTTTCTTT. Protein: CASSRGLSAFF.

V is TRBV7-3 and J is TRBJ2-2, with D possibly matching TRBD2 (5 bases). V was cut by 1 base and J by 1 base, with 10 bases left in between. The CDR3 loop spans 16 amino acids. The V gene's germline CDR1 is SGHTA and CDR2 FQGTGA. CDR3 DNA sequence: TGTGCCAGCAGCTTAATCGGGGAGCGGAACACCGGGGAGCTGTTTTTT. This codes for CASSLIGERNTGELFF. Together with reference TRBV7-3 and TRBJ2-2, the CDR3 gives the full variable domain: GAGVSQTPSNKVTEKGKYVELRCDPISGHTALYWYRQSLGQGPEFLIYFQGTGAADDSGLPNDRFFAVRPEGSVSTLKIQRTERGDSAVYLCASSLIGERNTGELFFGEGSRLTVL.

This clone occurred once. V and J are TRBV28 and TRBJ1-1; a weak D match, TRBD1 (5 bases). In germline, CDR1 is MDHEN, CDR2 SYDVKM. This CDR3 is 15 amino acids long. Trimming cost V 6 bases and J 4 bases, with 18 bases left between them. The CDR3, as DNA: TGTGCCAGCAGCCCTTTCCGCGGGGGTAGCACTGAAGCTTTCTTT. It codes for CASSPFRGGSTEAFF.

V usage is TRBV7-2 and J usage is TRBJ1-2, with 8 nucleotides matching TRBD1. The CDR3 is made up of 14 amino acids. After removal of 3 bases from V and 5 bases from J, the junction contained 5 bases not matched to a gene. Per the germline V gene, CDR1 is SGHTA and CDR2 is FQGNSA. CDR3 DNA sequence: TGTGCCAGCAGCTTGCAGGGGGCCGGATATGGCTACACCTTC. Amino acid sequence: CASSLQGAGYGYTF.

The DNA for the CDR3 is TGCGCCAGCATGTTTATAGCGGGAGTCATGGGCGAGCAGTACTTC. Its protein is CASMFIAGVMGEQYF. The chain recombines TRBV5-1 with TRBJ2-7, with TRBD2 matching 9 bases. Germline CDR1 SGHRS, CDR2 YFSETQ. The trim removed 6 bases at V and 6 bases at J, leaving 13 bases unmatched. The CDR3 is made up of 15 amino acids.

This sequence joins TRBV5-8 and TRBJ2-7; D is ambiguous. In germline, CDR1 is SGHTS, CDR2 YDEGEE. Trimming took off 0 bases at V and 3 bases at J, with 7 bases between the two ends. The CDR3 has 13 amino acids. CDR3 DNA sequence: TGTGCCAGCAGCTTGGAATCCGACTACGAGCAGTACTTC. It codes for CASSLESDYEQYF. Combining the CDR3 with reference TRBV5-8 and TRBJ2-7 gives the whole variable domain EAGVTQSPTHLIKTRGQQATLRCSPISGHTSVYWYQQALGLGLQFLLWYDEGEERNRGNFPPRFSGRQFPNYSSELNVNALELEDSALYLCASSLESDYEQYFGPGTRLTVT.

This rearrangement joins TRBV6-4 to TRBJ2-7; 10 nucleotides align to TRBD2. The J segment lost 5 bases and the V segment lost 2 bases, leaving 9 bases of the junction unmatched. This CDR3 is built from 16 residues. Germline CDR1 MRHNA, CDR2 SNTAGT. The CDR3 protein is CASSDPAASGSNEQYF. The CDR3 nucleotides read TGTGCCAGCAGTGACCCCGCGGCTAGCGGGAGTAACGAGCAGTACTTC.

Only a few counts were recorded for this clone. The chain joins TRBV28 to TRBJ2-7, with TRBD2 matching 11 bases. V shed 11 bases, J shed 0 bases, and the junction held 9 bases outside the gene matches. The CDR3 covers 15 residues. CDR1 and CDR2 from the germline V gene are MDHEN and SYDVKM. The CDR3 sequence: CAATSGTLRSYEQYF. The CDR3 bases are TGTGCCGCGACTAGCGGGACCCTCCGCTCCTACGAGCAGTACTTC.

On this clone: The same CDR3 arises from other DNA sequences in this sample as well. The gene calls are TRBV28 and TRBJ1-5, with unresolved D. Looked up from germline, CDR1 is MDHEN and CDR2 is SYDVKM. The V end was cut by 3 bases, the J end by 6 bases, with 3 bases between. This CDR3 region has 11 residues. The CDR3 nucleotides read TGTGCCAGCAGTTTGGGTCAGCCCCAGCATTTT. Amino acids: CASSLGQPQHF.

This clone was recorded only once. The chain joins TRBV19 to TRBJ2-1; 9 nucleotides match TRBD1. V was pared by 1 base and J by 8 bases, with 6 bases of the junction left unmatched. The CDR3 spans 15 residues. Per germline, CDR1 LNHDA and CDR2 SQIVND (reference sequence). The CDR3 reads CASSIGGTGGDEQFF. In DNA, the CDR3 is TGTGCCAGTAGTATAGGGGGAACAGGGGGCGATGAGCAGTTCTTC.